This TCR beta chain was found in a study of blood T cell repertoires in COVID-19. In the original analysis: From reference gene primer amplification, estimates of nucleated cell counts were derived. Some clones are missing from TCRdb's copy, which holds only in-frame ones; the method was immunoSEQ multiplex PCR. V, J and clone size derive from that table, while D and trimming were established from the DNA sequence. This sample carries about 190,000 clones, approximately 90% of them seen once, and the ten largest clones take approximately 4%. CDR3 size: 15 residues. V lost 2 bases and J 2 bases, leaving 12 bases between the germline ends. Germline CDR1 is SGHNT and CDR2 is YYREEE (reference sequence).

Sequencing used peripheral blood. The rearrangement joins TRBV5-4 to TRBJ2-3; D might be TRBD2 (6 bases). The receptor's source is a human donor in a cohort sampled during active COVID-19. The CDR3, as DNA: TGTGCCAGCAGCTTAGGCGGGATGGACACAGATACGCAGTATTTT. It codes for CASSLGGMDTDTQYF.